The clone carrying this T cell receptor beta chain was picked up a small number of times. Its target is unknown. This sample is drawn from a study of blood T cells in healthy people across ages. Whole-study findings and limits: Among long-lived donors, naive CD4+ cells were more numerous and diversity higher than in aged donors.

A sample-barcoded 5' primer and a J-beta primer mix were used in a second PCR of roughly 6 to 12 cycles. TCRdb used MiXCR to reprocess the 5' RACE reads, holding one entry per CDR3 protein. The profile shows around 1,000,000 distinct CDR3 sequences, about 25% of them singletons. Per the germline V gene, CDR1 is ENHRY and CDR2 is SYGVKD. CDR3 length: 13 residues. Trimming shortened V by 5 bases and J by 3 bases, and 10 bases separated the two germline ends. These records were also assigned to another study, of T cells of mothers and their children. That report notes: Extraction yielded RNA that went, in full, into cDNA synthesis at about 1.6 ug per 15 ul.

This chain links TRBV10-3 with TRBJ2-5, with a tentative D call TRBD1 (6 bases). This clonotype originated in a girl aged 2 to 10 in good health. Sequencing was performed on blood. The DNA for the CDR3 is TGTGCCATCAGTAGGACAGATGAAGAGACCCAGTACTTC. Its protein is CAISRTDEETQYF.